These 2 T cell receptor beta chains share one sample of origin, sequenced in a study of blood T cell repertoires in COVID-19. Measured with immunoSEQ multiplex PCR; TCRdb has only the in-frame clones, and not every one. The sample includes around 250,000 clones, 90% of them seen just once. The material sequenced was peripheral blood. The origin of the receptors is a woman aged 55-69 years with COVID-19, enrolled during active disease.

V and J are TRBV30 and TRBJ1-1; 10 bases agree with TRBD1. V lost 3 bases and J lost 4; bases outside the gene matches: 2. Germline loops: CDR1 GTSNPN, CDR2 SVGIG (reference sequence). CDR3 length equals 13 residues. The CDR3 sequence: CAWSWDRGTEAFF. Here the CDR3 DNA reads TGTGCCTGGAGCTGGGACAGGGGCACTGAAGCTTTCTTT. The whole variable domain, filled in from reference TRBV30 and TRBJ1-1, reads SQTIHQWPATLVQPVGSPLSLECTVEGTSNPNLYWYRQAAGRGLQLLFYSVGIGQISSEVPQNLSASRPQDRQFILSSKKLLLSDSGFYLCAWSWDRGTEAFFGQGTRLTVV.

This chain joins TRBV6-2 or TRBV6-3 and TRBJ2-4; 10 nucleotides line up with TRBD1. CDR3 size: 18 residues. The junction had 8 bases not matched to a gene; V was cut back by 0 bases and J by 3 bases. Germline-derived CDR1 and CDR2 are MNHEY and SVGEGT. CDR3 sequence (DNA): TGTGCCAGCAGTTACTCCCCGGGACAGGGGTATTTCAAAAACATTCAGTACTTC. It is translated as CASSYSPGQGYFKNIQYF.